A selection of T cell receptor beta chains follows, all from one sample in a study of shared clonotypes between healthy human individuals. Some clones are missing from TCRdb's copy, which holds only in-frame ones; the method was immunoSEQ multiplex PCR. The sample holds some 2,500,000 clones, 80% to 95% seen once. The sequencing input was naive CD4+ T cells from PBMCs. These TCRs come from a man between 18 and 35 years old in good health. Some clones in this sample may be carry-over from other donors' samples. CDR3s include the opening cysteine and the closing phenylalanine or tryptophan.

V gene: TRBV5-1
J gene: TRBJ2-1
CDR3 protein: CASSLVIASDEQFF

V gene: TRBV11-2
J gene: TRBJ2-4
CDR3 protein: CASRHLAKNIQYF

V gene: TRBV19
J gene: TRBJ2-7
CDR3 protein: CASATGAFSYEQYF

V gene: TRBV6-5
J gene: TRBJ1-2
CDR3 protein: CASSQEGTYGYTF

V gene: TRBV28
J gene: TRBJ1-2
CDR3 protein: CASSTGTGAGYTF

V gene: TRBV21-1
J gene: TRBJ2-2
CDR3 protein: CASSRRRTGELFF

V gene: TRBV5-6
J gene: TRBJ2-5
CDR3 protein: CASSQGTADQETQYF

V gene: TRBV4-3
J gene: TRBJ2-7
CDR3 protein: CASSQDQARDEQYF

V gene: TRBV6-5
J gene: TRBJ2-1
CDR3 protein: CASRNPETGGNEQFF

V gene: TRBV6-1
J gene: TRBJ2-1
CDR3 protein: CASMLSQGNYNEQFF

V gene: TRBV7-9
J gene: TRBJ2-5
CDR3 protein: CASSFRGGIEETQYF

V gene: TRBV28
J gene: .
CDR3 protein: CASSRVDGYEQYF

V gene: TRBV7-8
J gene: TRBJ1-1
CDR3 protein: CASSSNWRSEKNTEAFF

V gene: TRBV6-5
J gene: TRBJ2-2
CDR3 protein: CASSITGTETGELFF

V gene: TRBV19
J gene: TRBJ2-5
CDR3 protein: CASSPLDEGATQYF

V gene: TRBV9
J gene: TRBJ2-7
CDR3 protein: CASSPREGSSYEQYF

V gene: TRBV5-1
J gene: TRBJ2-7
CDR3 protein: CASSWMGYEQYF

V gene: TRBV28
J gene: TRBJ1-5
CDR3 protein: CASSRFRRGNQPQHF

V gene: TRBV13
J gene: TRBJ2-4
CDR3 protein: CASSPDRLWGIAYF

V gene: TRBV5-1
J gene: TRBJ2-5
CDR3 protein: CASSLRGPVETQYF

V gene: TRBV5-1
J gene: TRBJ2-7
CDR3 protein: CASSLDGGGPSDEQYF

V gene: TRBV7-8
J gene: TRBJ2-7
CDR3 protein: CASSLGDRGLEQYF

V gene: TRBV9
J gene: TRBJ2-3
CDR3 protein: CASSVASGRGLGTDTQYF

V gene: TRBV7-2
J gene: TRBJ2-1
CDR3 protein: CASSPPDYNEQFF

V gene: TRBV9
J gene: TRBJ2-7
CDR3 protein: CASSEAPGLYYEQYF

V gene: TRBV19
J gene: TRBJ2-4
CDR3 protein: CASSKTPGQGSNIQYF

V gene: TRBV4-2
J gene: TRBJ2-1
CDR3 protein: CASSPDLLDSREQFF

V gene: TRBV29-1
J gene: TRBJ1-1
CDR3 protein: CSVIALSYGAEAFF

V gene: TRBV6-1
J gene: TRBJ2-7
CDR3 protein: CASSDRVPPLSRSYEQYF

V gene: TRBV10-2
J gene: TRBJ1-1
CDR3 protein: CASSDSTEAFF

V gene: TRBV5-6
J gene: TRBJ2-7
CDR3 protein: CASSFRPAYRSYEQYF